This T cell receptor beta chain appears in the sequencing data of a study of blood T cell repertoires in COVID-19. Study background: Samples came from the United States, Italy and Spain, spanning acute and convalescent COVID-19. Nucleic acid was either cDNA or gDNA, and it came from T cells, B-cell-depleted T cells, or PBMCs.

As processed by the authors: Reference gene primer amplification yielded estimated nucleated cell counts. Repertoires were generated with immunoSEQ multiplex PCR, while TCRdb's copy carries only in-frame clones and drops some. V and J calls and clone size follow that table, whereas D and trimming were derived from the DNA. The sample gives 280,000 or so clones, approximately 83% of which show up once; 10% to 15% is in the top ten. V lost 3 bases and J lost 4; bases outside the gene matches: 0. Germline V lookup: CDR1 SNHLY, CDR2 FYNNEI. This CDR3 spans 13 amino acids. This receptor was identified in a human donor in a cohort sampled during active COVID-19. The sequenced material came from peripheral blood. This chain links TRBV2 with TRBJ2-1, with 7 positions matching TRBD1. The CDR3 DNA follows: TGTGCCAGCAGTGAGGACAGGTACAATGAGCAGTTCTTC. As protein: CASSEDRYNEQFF.